These 26 T cell receptor beta chains came from one sample sequenced in a study of CD8 T cell repertoires and HIV-1 epitope variants. Produced via immunoSEQ multiplex PCR; TCRdb's table is partial and in-frame only. This table holds 90,000 or so clones, around 67% found once. Material for sequencing was uncultured baseline CD8+ T cells from peripheral blood mononuclear cells (PBMCs). These receptors all stem from a male donor with HIV.

The chain couples TRBV6-5 to TRBJ1-2; D is possibly TRBD1 (6 bases). The CDR3 loop spans 13 amino acids. Germline-derived CDR1 and CDR2 are MNHEY and SVGAGI. Between the trimmed V and J ends, which lost 6 bases and 2 bases, there was a span of 10 bases. CDR3 sequence: CASSYDRNYGYTF. DNA of the CDR3: TGTGCCAGCAGCTATGACAGGAACTATGGCTACACCTTC.

This clone has just a few counts. The rearrangement links TRBV11-2 to TRBJ2-7; 8 positions agree with TRBD2. This CDR3 has 16 residues. From germline, CDR1 is SGHAT and CDR2 FQNNGV. The V segment lost 5 bases and the J segment 3 bases; nucleotides outside the gene matches: 12. The CDR3 loop reads CASSTTPGSGSYEQYF. In nucleotides, the CDR3 is TGTGCCAGCAGCACAACCCCGGGGAGCGGGAGCTACGAGCAGTACTTC.

J is TRBJ2-3 and V is TRBV27; D not certain. The CDR3 runs to 17 residues. Germline CDR1 is MNHEY and CDR2 is SMNVEV (reference sequence). With 5 bases removed from V and 10 bases from J, the gap between germline ends came to 28 bases. CDR3 protein: CASSPPELLAVASAQYF. CDR3 nucleotide sequence: TGTGCCAGCAGTCCCCCCGAGTTACTGGCTGTGGCGAGCGCGCAGTATTTT.

V usage is TRBV9 and J usage is TRBJ1-1, with 7 bases lining up with TRBD1. Germline V gene data show CDR1 as SGDLS and CDR2 as YYNGEE. The trim removed 0 bases at V and 2 bases at J, leaving 4 bases unmatched. This CDR3 comprises 15 residues. The CDR3 nucleotides read TGTGCCAGCAGCGTAGTCGACAGGGTAAACACTGAAGCTTTCTTT. It translates to CASSVVDRVNTEAFF.

V usage is TRBV7-2 and J usage is TRBJ2-7; unclear D gene. CDR3 size: 14 residues. V was pared by 5 bases and J by 4 bases, with 15 bases between. Germline V gives CDR1 SGHTA, CDR2 FQGNSA. Here the CDR3 reads CASSITDGYYEQYF. CDR3 DNA: TGTGCCAGCAGCATTACGGACGGGTATTACGAGCAGTACTTC.

The chain combines TRBV18 with TRBJ2-7; D might be TRBD1 (5 bases). The CDR3 loop spans 14 amino acids. From germline, CDR1 is KGHSH and CDR2 LQKENI. Trimming pared 2 bases from V and 2 bases from J, leaving 10 bases between. This CDR3 is CASSPVTGPYEQYF. The CDR3 DNA follows: TGTGCCAGCTCACCAGTTACAGGCCCCTACGAGCAGTACTTC. The full variable domain, rest sourced from reference TRBV18 and TRBJ2-7, is NAGVMQNPRHLVRRRGQEARLRCSPMKGHSHVYWYRQLPEEGLKFMVYLQKENIIDESGMPKERFSAEFPKEGPSILRIQQVVRGDSAAYFCASSPVTGPYEQYFGPGTRLTVT.

The chain combines TRBV5-4 with TRBJ1-2; 9 nucleotides agree with TRBD1. Germline CDR1 reads SGHNT; CDR2 reads YYREEE (reference sequence). V was clipped by 4 bases and J by 7 bases; unmatched bases: 8. The CDR3 loop spans 14 amino acids. The CDR3 region has the DNA TGTGCCAGCAGCGCCCGTACAGGGGGCTCTGGCTACACCTTC. Amino acids: CASSARTGGSGYTF. The full variable domain, its missing parts supplied by reference TRBV5-4 and TRBJ1-2, is ETGVTQSPTHLIKTRGQQVTLRCSSQSGHNTVSWYQQALGQGPQFIFQYYREEENGRGNFPPRFSGLQFPNYSSELNVNALELDDSALYLCASSARTGGSGYTFGSGTRLTVV.

J is TRBJ1-2 and V is TRBV29-1; 9 bases match TRBD1. The CDR3 spans 13 residues. CDR1 and CDR2 (germline): SQVTM, ANQGSEA. The V and J ends lost 4 bases and 3 bases, in that order; junction bases with no gene match: 3. The CDR3 nucleotides are TGCAGCGTTGCGGACAGGGGTGACTATGGCTACACCTTC. Its protein product is CSVADRGDYGYTF.

The chain carries TRBV5-8 and TRBJ1-5; no definite D call. The CDR3 contains 17 residues. The V and J ends lost 0 bases and 0 bases respectively, with 13 bases between them. Germline-derived CDR1 and CDR2 are SGHTS and YDEGEE. CDR3 amino acids: CASSLGGVLPSNQPQHF. CDR3 nucleotide sequence: TGTGCCAGCAGCTTGGGGGGAGTCCTCCCTAGCAATCAGCCCCAGCATTTT.

This chain joins TRBV2 and TRBJ1-1, with D uncertain. CDR3 size: 13 residues. The germline CDR1 and CDR2 sequences are SNHLY and FYNNEI. V lost 3 bases and J lost 1, with 6 bases in between. Here the CDR3 reads CASSDWGNTEAFF. CDR3 in DNA: TGTGCCAGCAGTGACTGGGGGAACACTGAAGCTTTCTTT.

This chain joins TRBV9 and TRBJ1-2; TRBD1 matches at 7 bases. This CDR3 contains 16 residues. CDR1 and CDR2 (germline): SGDLS, YYNGEE. V was pared by 1 base and J by 4 bases, with 10 bases of the junction left unmatched. Here the CDR3 DNA reads TGTGCCAGCAGCGTAACTCGAGTGACAGGGCTCTATGGCTACACCTTC. It specifies CASSVTRVTGLYGYTF.

This sequence joins TRBV2 and TRBJ1-5; 8 nucleotides agree with TRBD1. The CDR3 length is 14 residues. The V segment lost 8 bases and the J segment 3 bases; nucleotides outside the gene matches: 6. The germline gives CDR1 SNHLY, CDR2 FYNNEI. CDR3: CASEDRGYNQPQHF. CDR3 nucleotides: TGTGCCAGCGAAGACAGGGGCTACAATCAGCCCCAGCATTTT.

The chain is built from TRBV7-2 and TRBJ1-5, with D possibly being TRBD1 (5 bases). Germline loops: CDR1 SGHTA, CDR2 FQGNSA. The V end lost 2 bases, the J end lost 7 bases, and 9 bases lay between the germline ends. The CDR3 is made up of 13 amino acids. This CDR3 reads CASSLSRGQPQHF. The CDR3 DNA sequence: TGTGCCAGCAGCTTATCGCGGGGCCAGCCCCAGCATTTT.

V gene TRBV9 combines with J gene TRBJ2-1; the match to TRBD2 covers 12 bases. The CDR3 sequence is 16 residues long. The junction had 6 bases not matched to a gene; V was cut back by 4 bases and J by 4 bases. Germline values: CDR1 SGDLS, CDR2 YYNGEE. The CDR3 DNA follows: TGTGCCAGCAGCCCCCTAGCGGGGGGGCCGTACAATGAGCAGTTCTTC. Protein product: CASSPLAGGPYNEQFF.

The rearrangement uses TRBV5-1 and TRBJ1-1; TRBD1 might be the D (6 bases). From germline, CDR1 is SGHRS and CDR2 YFSETQ. This CDR3 is built from 13 residues. With 4 bases removed from V and 4 bases from J, the gap between germline ends came to 11 bases. The CDR3 nucleotides are TGCGCCAGCAGCATCTACAGGGCCACTGAAGCTTTCTTT. Its translation is CASSIYRATEAFF.

The chain uses TRBV9 and TRBJ2-1; unclear D gene. V was pared by 1 base and J by 9 bases, with 11 bases between. This CDR3 contains 13 residues. Per germline, CDR1 SGDLS and CDR2 YYNGEE. The CDR3 loop reads CASSVKIWGEQFF. The DNA for the CDR3 is TGTGCCAGCAGCGTAAAAATTTGGGGTGAGCAGTTCTTC.

This chain joins TRBV6-1 and TRBJ2-7; no definite D call. The CDR3 sequence is 12 residues long. Trimming removed 5 bases at V and 3 bases at J, with 8 bases between. Germline V CDR1 and CDR2: MNHNS, SASEGT. CDR3 region: CASSLINYEQYF. In nucleotides, the CDR3 is TGTGCCAGCAGTCTGATTAACTACGAGCAGTACTTC.

This chain links TRBV9 with TRBJ2-3; 9 nucleotides align to TRBD2. The CDR3 totals 16 residues. Unmatched junction bases numbered 5, after V lost 0 bases and J lost 3 bases. CDR1 is SGDLS and CDR2 is YYNGEE in the germline V gene. CDR3 sequence (DNA): TGTGCCAGCAGCGTAGATGTAGCGGGAGAGACAGATACGCAGTATTTT. The encoded protein is CASSVDVAGETDTQYF.

The rearrangement joins TRBV9 to TRBJ2-7, with TRBD2 matching 9 bases. Trimming cost V 4 bases and J 3 bases; bases outside gene matches: 5. This CDR3 comprises 14 residues. CDR1 is SGDLS and CDR2 is YYNGEE in the germline V gene. The CDR3 coding sequence is TGTGCCAGCAGCACCGGACTAGCGCTCTACGAGCAGTACTTC. Its protein product is CASSTGLALYEQYF.

V is TRBV5-1 and J is TRBJ1-4; a possible D gene is TRBD1 (6 bases). The CDR3 covers 15 residues. Germline CDR1 and CDR2: SGHRS and YFSETQ. Trimming cost V 4 bases and J 6 bases, with 16 bases left between them. CDR3 in amino acids: CASSPSGRQDEKLFF. The CDR3 bases are TGCGCCAGCAGCCCGTCCGGGCGACAGGATGAAAAACTGTTTTTT.

The chain uses TRBV7-2 and TRBJ2-5; 7 bases fit TRBD1. The V and J ends lost 3 bases and 2 bases, in that order; junction bases with no gene match: 3. The CDR3 loop spans 14 amino acids. Germline V gene data show CDR1 as SGHTA and CDR2 as FQGNSA. CDR3 bases: TGTGCCAGCAGCTTCCCAGGGGGACAAGAGACCCAGTACTTC. Translating it yields CASSFPGGQETQYF.

The J gene is TRBJ2-2, the V gene TRBV7-2; D may be TRBD1 (6 bases). CDR1 and CDR2 from the germline V gene are SGHTA and FQGNSA. V was pared by 2 bases and J by 7 bases, with 14 bases between. This CDR3 has 15 amino acids. The CDR3 reads CASSLLRGINGELFF. DNA for the CDR3: TGTGCCAGCAGCTTATTGAGGGGGATTAACGGGGAGCTGTTTTTT.

V usage is TRBV6-9 and J usage is TRBJ1-5, with D tentatively TRBD1 (6 bases). CDR3 size: 14 residues. Trimming stripped 5 bases from V and 3 bases from J, with 11 bases between. Per the germline V gene, CDR1 is MNHGY and CDR2 is SVAAGI. The chain's CDR3 is CASSTGKYNQPQHF. As DNA, the CDR3 is TGTGCCAGCAGTACAGGGAAATACAATCAGCCCCAGCATTTT.

The chain is built from TRBV18 and TRBJ1-3; perhaps TRBD1 as D (6 bases). V was clipped by 1 base and J by 1 base, with 14 bases between them. The CDR3 consists of 17 residues. Germline assignment: CDR1 KGHSH and CDR2 LQKENI. CDR3 sequence: CASSPLGQLTSGNTIYF. The CDR3 region has the DNA TGTGCCAGCTCACCACTAGGACAGTTGACGTCTGGAAACACCATATATTTT.

The J gene is TRBJ2-5, the V gene TRBV6-5; D assignment may be TRBD1 or TRBD2 (6 bases each). The CDR3 sequence is 14 residues long. Deletions cut 0 bases from V and 5 bases from J, with 10 bases between. Germline loops: CDR1 MNHEY, CDR2 SVGAGI. CDR3 DNA sequence: TGTGCCAGCAGTTACTCTGGGGGGCAGGAGACCCAGTACTTC. Translation: CASSYSGGQETQYF.

This clone turned up a few times. This rearrangement joins TRBV7-2 to TRBJ1-5; maybe TRBD1 (5 bases). The germline gives CDR1 SGHTA, CDR2 FQGNSA. The CDR3 is made up of 12 amino acids. Trimming shortened V by 1 base and J by 9 bases, and 7 bases separated the two germline ends. The DNA for the CDR3 is TGTGCCAGCAGCTTAGGGGGGGGGCCCCAGCATTTT. This sequence encodes CASSLGGGPQHF.